This passage covers 31 T cell receptor beta chains from one sample sequenced in a study of blood T cell repertoires in COVID-19. Profiling relied on immunoSEQ multiplex PCR, and the TCRdb table lists in-frame clones only, not all of them. The data hold about 89,000 clones, with about 80% observed a single time. The specimen was peripheral blood. These receptors all stem from a human donor in a cohort sampled during active COVID-19.

V and J are TRBV6-4 and TRBJ2-1; D perhaps matches TRBD2 (7 bases). The germline gives CDR1 MRHNA, CDR2 SNTAGT. Trimming cost V 3 bases and J 9 bases, with 12 bases left between them. This CDR3 region has 13 residues. The CDR3 region has the DNA TGTGCCAGCAGTGAAAGAAGGGGGGGTGAGCAGTTCTTC. This translates into CASSERRGGEQFF.

This clone has a single count. The rearrangement uses TRBV18 and TRBJ2-1; possibly TRBD2 for D (6 bases). The CDR3 is 12 residues long. V dropped 2 bases and J dropped 7 bases, with 6 bases sitting between them. CDR1 is KGHSH, CDR2 LQKENI, per germline. The CDR3 spells CASSPGRNEQFF. In nucleotides, the CDR3 is TGTGCCAGCTCACCAGGGAGGAATGAGCAGTTCTTC. Combining the CDR3 with reference TRBV18 and TRBJ2-1 gives the whole variable domain NAGVMQNPRHLVRRRGQEARLRCSPMKGHSHVYWYRQLPEEGLKFMVYLQKENIIDESGMPKERFSAEFPKEGPSILRIQQVVRGDSAAYFCASSPGRNEQFFGPGTRLTVL.

J is TRBJ2-6 and V is TRBV6-5; D might be TRBD2 (5 bases). V was clipped by 8 bases and J by 4 bases, with 15 bases between them. In germline, CDR1 is MNHEY, CDR2 SVGAGI. This CDR3 has 15 residues. The CDR3 reads CASQLGPGGANVLTF. The CDR3 DNA follows: TGTGCCAGCCAGCTAGGGCCGGGGGGGGCCAACGTCCTGACTTTC.

The chain joins TRBV6-6 to TRBJ1-1; D remains ambiguous. Trimming took 6 bases from V and 2 from J, leaving 10 bases between them. Germline-derived CDR1 and CDR2 are MNHNY and SVGAGI (reference sequence). This CDR3 is 13 amino acids long. CDR3 bases: TGTGCCAGCAGCCCATGGGCCAACACTGAAGCTTTCTTT. The encoded protein is CASSPWANTEAFF.

V is TRBV27 and J is TRBJ2-7; D might be TRBD1 (6 bases). The CDR3 loop spans 13 amino acids. Germline V gene sequence: CDR1 MNHEY, CDR2 SMNVEV (reference sequence). V was pared by 5 bases and J by 5 bases, with 13 bases between. Written as DNA, the CDR3 is TGTGCCAGCAGTCCACTAGGGACACACGAGCAGTACTTC. Translating gives CASSPLGTHEQYF.

V usage is TRBV20-1 and J usage is TRBJ2-4; 9 bases fit TRBD1. CDR3 length: 11 amino acids. Germline-derived CDR1 and CDR2 are DFQATT and SNEGSKA (reference sequence). The CDR3 here is CSGTGKNIQYF. The DNA for the CDR3 is TGCAGCGGGACAGGGAAAAACATTCAGTACTTC.

The rearrangement links TRBV4-3 to TRBJ2-7; 9 bases agree with TRBD2. The CDR3 is 17 residues long. The germline CDR1 and CDR2 sequences are LGHNA and YSLEER. V gave up 0 bases and J gave up 6 bases; unmatched junction bases: 12. As DNA, the CDR3 is TGCGCCAGCAGCCAAGACAGCTTCCCTCGACTAGCGGCCGAGCAGTACTTC. The encoded protein is CASSQDSFPRLAAEQYF.

The chain employs TRBV24-1 and TRBJ2-1; 11 bases map to TRBD2. Germline loops: CDR1 KGHDR, CDR2 SFDVKD. Trimming cost V 7 bases and J 10 bases; bases outside gene matches: 5. The CDR3 contains 13 residues. The CDR3 region is CATRTSGTGEQFF. In DNA, the CDR3 is TGTGCCACCAGGACTAGCGGGACGGGGGAGCAGTTCTTC.

The table lists this clone with a few counts. The V call is TRBV3-1 (or the pseudogene TRBV3-2), the J call TRBJ2-7, with a weak D call TRBD2 (6 bases). Germline V CDR1 and CDR2: LGHDT, YNNKEL (reference sequence). Trimming removed 0 bases at V and 3 bases at J, with 18 bases between. The CDR3 totals 17 residues. As DNA, the CDR3 is TGTGCCAGCAGCCAAGATTTGAGGGACTTACCCCTCTACGAGCAGTACTTC. Translated: CASSQDLRDLPLYEQYF.

This clone came up a few times. V and J are TRBV28 and TRBJ1-5; TRBD1 might be the D (5 bases). The V end was cut by 8 bases, the J end by 3 bases, with 14 bases between. This CDR3 region has 14 residues. Germline V gives CDR1 MDHEN, CDR2 SYDVKM. CDR3 DNA: TGTGCCAGCTCGGGGGGACTTCTCAATCAGCCCCAGCATTTT. As protein: CASSGGLLNQPQHF.

V usage is TRBV7-2 and J usage is TRBJ1-5, with TRBD1 matching over 7 bases. The CDR3 loop spans 15 amino acids. The germline CDR1 and CDR2 sequences are SGHTA and FQGNSA. V trimming: 4 bases; J trimming: 3 bases; junction bases outside the gene matches: 6. CDR3 nucleotide sequence: TGTGCCAGCAGCTCGGAGGGGGCCATCAATCAGCCCCAGCATTTT. Its protein is CASSSEGAINQPQHF.

There are a few counts of this clone. The J gene is TRBJ2-2, the V gene TRBV5-4; 11 bases are shared with TRBD1. CDR3 length: 17 amino acids. Trimming cost V 4 bases and J 3 bases; bases outside gene matches: 8. CDR1 and CDR2 from the germline V gene are SGHNT and YYREEE (reference sequence). The CDR3 bases are TGTGCCAGCAGCACCGGACAGGGGGCGATTGACACCGGGGAGCTGTTTTTT. As protein: CASSTGQGAIDTGELFF.

V gene TRBV4-2 combines with J gene TRBJ1-3, with 9 bases that match TRBD1. The CDR3 length is 15 residues. Germline V lookup: CDR1 LGHNA, CDR2 YNFKEQ. Trimming at V came to 4 bases and at J to 7 bases, leaving 8 bases not matched to a gene. The CDR3 sequence is CASSRTGDSGNTIYF. CDR3 in DNA: TGTGCCAGCAGCCGGACAGGGGATTCCGGGAACACCATATATTTT.

V usage is TRBV19 and J usage is TRBJ2-7, with D possibly matching TRBD1 (5 bases). This CDR3 comprises 15 residues. The germline CDR1 and CDR2 sequences are LNHDA and SQIVND (reference sequence). The germline V and J ends were trimmed by 3 bases and 9 bases, with 21 bases remaining between them. Here the CDR3 DNA reads TGTGCCAGTAGTATGGCGAACCAGGGCCGGTCGGGGCAGTACTTC. Translating it yields CASSMANQGRSGQYF.

This clone was observed a single time. The rearrangement links TRBV2 to TRBJ1-6; 7 bases map to TRBD1. V gave up 6 bases and J gave up 7 bases; unmatched junction bases: 3. This CDR3 contains 13 residues. Germline CDR1 SNHLY, CDR2 FYNNEI. CDR3 in DNA: TGTGCCAGCAGGGACAGGCCCAATTCACCCCTCCACTTT. Translated: CASRDRPNSPLHF.

V and J are TRBV9 and TRBJ2-7; 7 bases align to TRBD2. Trimming at V came to 0 bases and at J to 3 bases, leaving 3 bases not matched to a gene. CDR3 length equals 14 residues. Germline V gives CDR1 SGDLS, CDR2 YYNGEE. The CDR3 bases are TGTGCCAGCAGCGTAGGCGGGAGCAGCTACGAGCAGTACTTC. As protein: CASSVGGSSYEQYF.

Only one count was recorded for this clone. The chain combines TRBV28 with TRBJ1-2; weak D call: TRBD1 (6 bases). The germline V gene encodes CDR1 MDHEN and CDR2 SYDVKM. The CDR3 has 15 residues. Trimming stripped 6 bases from V and 5 bases from J, with 19 bases between. The DNA of the CDR3 is TGTGCCAGCAGAGCCTCGACAGGAGAATCTTATGGCTACACCTTC. It translates to CASRASTGESYGYTF.

The chain is built from TRBV7-3 and TRBJ2-3; TRBD2 matches 14 bases. Unmatched junction bases numbered 3, after V lost 4 bases and J lost 3 bases. There are 16 residues in the CDR3. Germline V gene data show CDR1 as SGHTA and CDR2 as FQGTGA. DNA for the CDR3: TGTGCCAGCAGCTCGGGACTAGCGGGAGTAACAGATACGCAGTATTTT. Translated: CASSSGLAGVTDTQYF.

The CDR3 sequence: CASSQRISSGISYEQYF. CDR3 nucleotides: TGCGCCAGCAGCCAGCGAATCTCTAGCGGCATCTCCTACGAGCAGTACTTC. This chain connects TRBV4-1 to TRBJ2-7; 7 bases align to TRBD2. Germline V gene data show CDR1 as MGHRA and CDR2 as YSYEKL. V lost 3 bases, J lost 0 bases, and 11 bases stayed unmatched. The CDR3 extends over 17 amino acids.

The chain recombines TRBV7-2 with TRBJ2-3; D perhaps matches TRBD1 (6 bases). With 2 bases removed from V and 9 bases from J, the gap between germline ends came to 12 bases. Germline CDR1 and CDR2: SGHTA and FQGNSA. The CDR3 totals 13 residues. CDR3 bases: TGTGCCAGCAGCTTAACCCACAGGGACACGCAGTATTTT. It codes for CASSLTHRDTQYF. The variable domain in full, with the rest retrieved from reference TRBV7-2 and TRBJ2-3, is GAGVSQSPSNKVTEKGKDVELRCDPISGHTALYWYRQSLGQGLEFLIYFQGNSAPDKSGLPSDRFSAERTGGSVSTLTIQRTQQEDSAVYLCASSLTHRDTQYFGPGTRLTVL.

The J gene is TRBJ2-5, the V gene TRBV27; a possible D gene is TRBD1 (5 bases). From germline, CDR1 is MNHEY and CDR2 SMNVEV (reference sequence). The CDR3 sequence is 14 residues long. V was cut by 4 bases and J by 1 base, with 10 bases left in between. The CDR3 DNA reads as TGTGCCAGCAGTTCTGGGGCGCCCCAAGAGACCCAGTACTTC. It encodes CASSSGAPQETQYF.

The chain has TRBV29-1 and TRBJ1-1, with 10 bases aligning to TRBD1. Germline V gene data show CDR1 as SQVTM and CDR2 as ANQGSEA. The CDR3 is 15 residues long. Trimming at V came to 4 bases and at J to 4 bases, leaving 9 bases not matched to a gene. The CDR3 is CSVAGQGIMTTEAFF. CDR3 DNA: TGCAGCGTTGCGGGACAGGGGATTATGACCACTGAAGCTTTCTTT.

This clone was seen only once. The chain has TRBV30 and TRBJ2-1; 8 bases match TRBD1. V gave up 6 bases and J gave up 5 bases; unmatched junction bases: 12. Germline assignment: CDR1 GTSNPN and CDR2 SVGIG (reference sequence). The length of the CDR3 is 15 residues. The CDR3 sequence: CACLIRDRGNNEQFF. In nucleotides, the CDR3 is TGTGCCTGTCTCATTCGAGACAGGGGCAACAATGAGCAGTTCTTC.

This clone has a handful of counts. The genes are TRBV4-2 and TRBJ2-7, with D perhaps TRBD2 (6 bases). CDR1 and CDR2 from the germline V gene are LGHNA and YNFKEQ. The CDR3 has 12 amino acids. Between the trimmed V and J ends, which lost 0 bases and 7 bases, there was a span of 7 bases. CDR3 bases: TGTGCCAGCAGCCAAGACGGAGGGGAGCAGTACTTC. This encodes CASSQDGGEQYF.

The chain is built from TRBV24-1 and TRBJ2-1, with 8 bases that match TRBD1. Germline V lookup: CDR1 KGHDR, CDR2 SFDVKD. The CDR3 is 13 residues long. After removal of 12 bases from V and 3 bases from J, the junction contained 6 bases not matched to a gene. The CDR3 protein is CAAGTGDYNEQFF. The CDR3 region has the DNA TGTGCCGCCGGGACAGGCGACTACAATGAGCAGTTCTTC.

This sequence joins TRBV6-2 or TRBV6-3 and TRBJ1-1; 7 nucleotides agree with TRBD1. The CDR3 runs to 18 residues. V lost 3 bases and J lost 0; bases outside the gene matches: 13. Germline values: CDR1 MNHEY, CDR2 SVGEGT. CDR3 amino acids: CASSYLRGRQGLNTEAFF. In DNA, the CDR3 is TGTGCCAGCAGTTATTTACGTGGGCGACAGGGACTGAACACTGAAGCTTTCTTT.

This clone has a single count. The chain uses TRBV2 and TRBJ2-2, with D possibly matching TRBD2 (6 bases). Germline assignment: CDR1 SNHLY and CDR2 FYNNEI. Trimming stripped 6 bases from V and 0 bases from J, with 11 bases between. The CDR3 consists of 15 residues. The CDR3 DNA sequence: TGTGCCAGCAGGGGGGTAGCGGCGAACACCGGGGAGCTGTTTTTT. Encoded protein: CASRGVAANTGELFF.

In nucleotides, the CDR3 is TGTGCCAGCAGCTTAGGGCCATACCAAGAGACCCAGTACTTC. It specifies CASSLGPYQETQYF. The rearrangement joins TRBV7-2 to TRBJ2-5; D is uncertain. The germline CDR1 and CDR2 sequences are SGHTA and FQGNSA. Trimming took 1 base from V and 0 from J, leaving 6 bases between them. The CDR3 is 14 amino acids.

This chain uses TRBV12-3 or TRBV12-4 with TRBJ1-1, with a tentative D call TRBD1 (6 bases). The CDR3 is made up of 12 amino acids. The germline V and J ends were trimmed by 7 bases and 6 bases, with 12 bases remaining between them. This CDR3 reads CASTWGGPEAFF. DNA of the CDR3: TGTGCCAGCACTTGGGGGGGGCCTGAAGCTTTCTTT.

The genes are TRBV7-2 and TRBJ2-1; 8 bases agree with TRBD2. The V gene end was trimmed by 5 bases and the J gene end by 7 bases; junction bases not matched to a gene: 1. Germline CDR1 and CDR2: SGHTA and FQGNSA. This CDR3 has 12 amino acids. Here the CDR3 reads CASSPSGNEQFF. The CDR3 DNA reads as TGTGCCAGCAGCCCTAGCGGGAATGAGCAGTTCTTC.

This chain links TRBV6-2 or TRBV6-3 with TRBJ2-2; 10 nucleotides match TRBD1. The CDR3 extends over 16 amino acids. Germline lookup yields CDR1 MNHEY and CDR2 SVGEGT. V lost 5 bases to trimming and J lost 2 bases; unmatched junction nucleotides: 5. The CDR3 here is CASSRDRGFNTGELFF. The CDR3 DNA reads TGTGCCAGCAGTCGGGACAGGGGATTTAACACCGGGGAGCTGTTTTTT.